This T cell receptor beta chain was captured in a study of shared clonotypes between healthy human individuals. Naive CD8 cells, CD45RO-negative and positively selected for CCR7, excluded terminally differentiated effector memory CD45RA+ cells. This CDR3 region has 15 residues. CDR1 is SGHDT, CDR2 YYEEEE, per germline. Trimming left V 0 bases short and J 4 bases short, with 10 bases between. This clone was counted once. Sequenced by immunoSEQ multiplex PCR; TCRdb stores in-frame clones only, minus some. The sample includes millions of clones, 85% to 95% of them seen just once. This sequence originates from a man aged 18-30 years in good health. Sequences were obtained from naive CD8+ T cells sorted from blood. The V gene is TRBV5-6, the J gene TRBJ2-2; D is possibly TRBD1 or TRBD2 (5 bases each). As DNA, the CDR3 is TGTGCCAGCAGCTTGGTGGGACCGGGCACCGGGGAGCTGTTTTTT. As protein: CASSLVGPGTGELFF.